The next 29 T cell receptor beta chains were all read from a single sample in a study of tumor and adjacent non-tumor tissue in lung cancer. The library came from three nested PCR rounds adapted from ARM-PCR protocols. MiXCR, applied by TCRdb to the multiplex PCR reads, yields one record per CDR3 protein. The data contain 68,000 or so distinct CDR3 sequences, 60% of them seen just once; the ten biggest clones take up around 21%. RNA was extracted from bulk tissue without any cell sorting. Input material: lung tumor tissue. The receptors derive from a man in his forties or fifties with non-small cell lung cancer.

On this clonotype itself: This CDR3 fails to terminate in the conserved phenylalanine or tryptophan, so it likely reflects a read error. The gene calls are TRBV28 and TRBJ1-1, with 9 nucleotides matching TRBD1. With 4 bases clipped from V and 5 bases from J, the junction kept 5 bases outside the gene matches. Germline assignment: CDR1 MDHEN and CDR2 SYDVKM. The CDR3 contains 14 residues. The CDR3, as DNA: TGTGCCAGCAGTTGGGACAGGGCGGATACTGAAGCTTTCTCT. This codes for CASSWDRADTEAFS.

On this clonotype itself: This may stem from a read error, because a much larger clone lies one nucleotide away. V and J are TRBV30 and TRBJ2-3; TRBD2 agrees at 11 bases. Germline CDR1 and CDR2: GTSNPN and SVGIG (reference sequence). The trim removed 4 bases at V and 1 base at J, leaving 4 bases unmatched. The CDR3 sequence is 15 residues long. CDR3 nucleotides: TGTGCCTGGACTGGGACTAGCGGACGCACAGATACGCAGTATTTT. It codes for CAWTGTSGRTDTQYF.

There are many counts of this clonotype. This chain connects TRBV20-1 to TRBJ2-1, with 11 positions matching TRBD2. Germline assignment: CDR1 DFQATT and CDR2 SNEGSKA (reference sequence). The V gene end was trimmed by 4 bases and the J gene end by 8 bases; junction bases not matched to a gene: 13. The CDR3 consists of 16 residues. CDR3 sequence (DNA): TGCAGTGCTACCGGGACTAGCGGCCCCCGAGGCCATGAGCAGTTCTTC. This codes for CSATGTSGPRGHEQFF.

With regard to this clonotype: No conserved phenylalanine or tryptophan ends this CDR3, so it is likely a read error. This chain uses TRBV11-1 with TRBJ1-1; 10 bases align to TRBD1. The length of the CDR3 is 13 residues. J gave up 7 bases and V 9 bases, and 8 bases lay outside the gene matches. Germline values: CDR1 SGHAT, CDR2 FQDESV (reference sequence). The DNA for the CDR3 is TGTGCCAGTAGGCCCGGGACAGGGGATGAAGCTTTCTCT. It yields the protein CASRPGTGDEAFS.

Remarks on this clonotype: Because the CDR3 is missing its conserved closing phenylalanine or tryptophan, this is likely a read error. This chain uses TRBV30 with TRBJ2-3; D gene uncertain. This CDR3 spans 13 amino acids. Germline assignment: CDR1 GTSNPN and CDR2 SVGIG (reference sequence). DNA for the CDR3: TGTGCCTGGGGTGTACTTGGTTCAGATACGCAGTATATT. Residues: CAWGVLGSDTQYI.

This clonotype was seen many times. The chain combines TRBV5-4 with TRBJ2-7; D remains ambiguous. CDR3 length: 13 amino acids. CDR1 and CDR2 from the germline V gene are SGHNT and YYREEE (reference sequence). Trimming pared 0 bases from V and 1 base from J, leaving 5 bases between. The CDR3 DNA follows: TGTGCCAGCAGCTTGGGCATTTCCTACGAGCAGTACTTC. Protein: CASSLGISYEQYF.

This clonotype was counted once. The junction departs from the called germline gene at one end, perhaps through a read error. This chain links TRBV11-3 with TRBJ1-1; D unresolved. The CDR3 totals 15 residues. Per the germline V gene, CDR1 is SGHNT and CDR2 is YENEEA. The CDR3, as DNA: TGTGCCAGCAGCGCCGATTCTGCCCTGAATACTGAAGCTTTCTTT. Protein product: CASSADSALNTEAFF.

The V call is TRBV7-9, the J call TRBJ2-7; 9 bases align to TRBD1. Germline trimming cut 5 bases from V and 5 bases from J; bases unmatched to any gene: 4. The CDR3 is 13 residues long. In germline, CDR1 is SEHNR, CDR2 FQNEAQ (reference sequence). The CDR3 protein is CASSRTGEHEQYF. The CDR3 DNA is TGTGCCAGCAGCCGGACAGGGGAGCACGAGCAGTACTTC.

By its share, this clonotype is medium-sized (0.01 to 0.1%). The V call is TRBV11-1, the J call TRBJ1-1, with a possible D match to TRBD1 (5 bases). CDR1 SGHAT and CDR2 FQDESV come from the germline V gene (reference sequence). CDR3 length: 13 residues. V lost 10 bases and J lost 1, with 13 bases in between. The CDR3 bases are TGTGCCACAGCCAGGGCCGAGAACACTGAAGCTTTCTTT. It yields the protein CATARAENTEAFF.

This clonotype showed up just once. A clone one base away is much larger, so this may be a read error. V usage is TRBV2 and J usage is TRBJ2-5, with D perhaps being TRBD1 or TRBD2 (5 bases each). Per the germline V gene, CDR1 is SNHLY and CDR2 is FYNNEI. CDR3 length: 15 residues. Here the CDR3 reads CASRGLGTVQGTQYF. The CDR3 DNA is TGTGCCAGCAGAGGCTTGGGGACGGTACAAGGGACCCAGTACTTC.

This clonotype was seen more than once but under ten times. A much larger clone lies a single base off, so this may be a read error. The chain has TRBV7-9 and TRBJ2-2; 8 nucleotides line up with TRBD1. Germline assignment: CDR1 SEHNR and CDR2 FQNEAQ (reference sequence). The CDR3 has 15 amino acids. V shed 6 bases and J 6 bases; nucleotides not matched to a gene: 9. The CDR3 DNA is TGTGCCAGCAGGGGAGGACAGGGCCCGTCCGGGGAGCTGTTTTTT. Residues: CASRGGQGPSGELFF.

This clonotype occurred a few times. A much larger clone lies a single base off, so this may be a read error. The chain carries TRBV10-3 and TRBJ2-7; D gene uncertain. This CDR3 is built from 12 residues. CDR1 and CDR2 (germline): ENHRY, SYGVKD. For the CDR3, the DNA is TGTACCATCAGTGCGTCAGCCTACGAGCAGTACTTC. Residues: CTISASAYEQYF.

This clonotype occurred many times. V is TRBV13 and J is TRBJ2-7; D not certain. Deletions cut 0 bases from V and 6 bases from J, with 6 bases between. CDR1 is PRHDT, CDR2 FYEKMQ, per germline (reference sequence). The length of the CDR3 is 12 residues. CDR3 nucleotides: TGTGCCAGCAGCTTAGGAGATGGCGAGCAGTACTTC. As protein: CASSLGDGEQYF. Full variable domain (rest looked up from reference TRBV13 and TRBJ2-7): AAGVIQSPRHLIKEKRETATLKCYPIPRHDTVYWYQQGPGQDPQFLISFYEKMQSDKGSIPDRFSAQQFSDYHSELNMSSLELGDSALYFCASSLGDGEQYFGPGTRLTVT.

This clonotype was counted between two and nine times. One end of the junction varies from germline; a read error may be responsible. The chain links TRBV4-2 to TRBJ2-1; tentative D call: TRBD2 (6 bases). Germline assignment: CDR1 LGHNA and CDR2 YNFKEQ. The CDR3 is made up of 16 amino acids. This CDR3 reads CASSQEGRSSYNEQFF. Here the CDR3 DNA reads TGTGCCAGCAGTCAGGAGGGGAGGTCAAGCTACAACGAGCAGTTCTTC.

This chain joins TRBV6-2 or TRBV6-3 and TRBJ1-1; 9 bases are a match to TRBD1. Germline loops: CDR1 MNHEY, CDR2 SVGEGT. The CDR3 spans 13 residues. The junction had 4 bases not matched to a gene; V was cut back by 6 bases and J by 5 bases. The DNA for the CDR3 is TGTGCCAGCAGAGGACAGGGGTCAACTGAAGCTTTCTTT. Its protein is CASRGQGSTEAFF.

A remark on this clonotype: An end of the junction does not agree with germline; a read error may underlie this. This chain joins TRBV11-2 and TRBJ2-7; 9 nucleotides align to TRBD1. The V gene's germline CDR1 is SGHAT and CDR2 FQNNGV. CDR3 length: 14 amino acids. The CDR3 sequence is CTSSLDRGGYEQNF. The CDR3 nucleotides are TGTACCAGCAGCTTAGACAGGGGGGGGTACGAGCAGAACTTC.

To note about this clonotype: One end of the junction is discordant with germline, which a read error may explain. This chain links TRBV29-1 with TRBJ1-4; 7 nucleotides align to TRBD1. The CDR3 is 13 amino acids. Germline V lookup: CDR1 SQVTM, CDR2 ANQGSEA. The CDR3 coding sequence is TGCAGCGTTTCCGGACAGGCTGATGAAAAACTGCTTTTT. It is translated as CSVSGQADEKLLF. The full variable domain, with the rest looked up from reference TRBV29-1 and TRBJ1-4, is SAVISQKPSRDICQRGTSLTIQCQVDSQVTMMFWYRQQPGQSLTLIATANQGSEATYESGFVIDKFPISRPNLTFSTLTVSNMSPEDSSIYLCSVSGQADEKLLFGSGTQLSVL.

On this clonotype itself: A read error may be the cause here, since a much bigger clone is one base away. The chain employs TRBV28 and TRBJ1-2; no reliable D call. This CDR3 has 14 residues. Per germline, CDR1 MDHEN and CDR2 SYDVKM. The CDR3 is CVSSNELANYGYTF. CDR3 nucleotide sequence: TGTGTCAGCAGCAATGAATTAGCTAACTATGGCTACACCTTC.

With regard to this clonotype: At one boundary the junction diverges from the germline segment, which might be a read error. This chain links TRBV5-1 with TRBJ2-5; D remains ambiguous. The length of the CDR3 is 15 residues. The germline CDR1 and CDR2 sequences are SGHRS and YFSETQ. The CDR3 spells CASSSGRVLGETQYF. In nucleotides, the CDR3 is TGTGCCAGCAGTTCCGGGCGAGTGTTAGGCGAGACCCAGTACTTC.

The chain couples TRBV5-1 to TRBJ2-3, with TRBD2 identical over 10 bases. This CDR3 is built from 18 residues. Germline lookup yields CDR1 SGHRS and CDR2 YFSETQ. The ends lost 0 bases at V and 0 bases at J; junction bases unmatched: 7. Here the CDR3 reads CASSLGVAGGKSTDTQYF. The CDR3 coding sequence is TGCGCCAGCAGCTTGGGGGTAGCGGGGGGAAAGAGCACAGATACGCAGTATTTT.

As for this clonotype: This sequence may be a read error, since a much larger clone differs from it by one base. V gene TRBV4-1 combines with J gene TRBJ1-5, with D possibly matching TRBD1 (6 bases). The V gene's germline CDR1 is MGHRA and CDR2 YSYEKL. Deletions cut 4 bases from V and 5 bases from J, with 27 bases between. This CDR3 is 19 amino acids long. The CDR3 DNA is TGCGCCAGCAGCCGAGAAATCCCATCCCAGAAAGGGGGGTATCAGCCCCAGCATTTT. It codes for CASSREIPSQKGGYQPQHF.

This clonotype was counted only a few times. A clone one base away is much larger, so this may be a read error. J is TRBJ1-1 and V is TRBV24-1; D is possibly TRBD1 (5 bases). Germline V lookup: CDR1 KGHDR, CDR2 SFDVKD. The CDR3 covers 12 residues. In DNA form, the CDR3 reads TGTGCCACCGGGGGAGGGAACACTGAAACTTTCTTT. Its translation is CATGGGNTETFF.

V usage is TRBV7-3 and J usage is TRBJ1-1; 7 nucleotides align to TRBD1. The germline V gene has CDR1 SGHTA and CDR2 FQGTGA. The CDR3 spans 16 residues. J lost 1 base, V lost 2 bases, and 7 bases had no gene match. The chain's CDR3 is CASSLVGAGGNTEAFF. The CDR3 DNA sequence: TGTGCCAGCAGCTTAGTCGGCGCAGGGGGGAACACTGAAGCTTTCTTT. The full variable domain, rest sourced from reference TRBV7-3 and TRBJ1-1, is GAGVSQTPSNKVTEKGKYVELRCDPISGHTALYWYRQSLGQGPEFLIYFQGTGAADDSGLPNDRFFAVRPEGSVSTLKIQRTERGDSAVYLCASSLVGAGGNTEAFFGQGTRLTVV.

Points on this clonotype: Compared with germline, one end of the junction differs, possibly owing to a read error. The chain joins TRBV10-2 to TRBJ1-2; unclear D gene. This CDR3 comprises 12 residues. From germline, CDR1 is WSHSY and CDR2 SAAADI. DNA of the CDR3: TGCGCCAGCAGTGATAGTAACTATGGCTACTCCTTC. It codes for CASSDSNYGYSF.

Turning to this clonotype: A much larger clone lies a single base off, so this may be a read error. The CDR3 DNA is TGCGCCAGCAGAGACCAGGGCAGAACCACAGATACGCAGTATTTT. This codes for CASRDQGRTTDTQYF. The genes are TRBV10-2 and TRBJ2-3; D may be TRBD1 (5 bases). Germline CDR1 is WSHSY and CDR2 is SAAADI. Trimming took 6 bases from V and 2 from J, leaving 15 bases between them. The CDR3 runs to 15 residues.

By proportion, this clonotype is medium-sized. The gene calls are TRBV12-3 or TRBV12-4 and TRBJ2-3; 10 bases line up with TRBD1. This CDR3 spans 16 amino acids. Trimming removed 1 base from V and 8 bases from J; junction bases left unmatched: 9. CDR3 amino acids: CASSLGDRGRYGTQYF. DNA for the CDR3: TGTGCCAGCAGTTTAGGTGACAGGGGGCGATACGGTACGCAGTATTTT.

About this clonotype itself: A much larger clone sits a single nucleotide away, making a read error possible. The chain links TRBV30 to TRBJ2-2; a weak D match, TRBD1 (5 bases). V was pared by 1 base and J by 4 bases, with 7 bases between. Germline CDR1 GTSNPN, CDR2 SVGIG (reference sequence). The CDR3 has 13 amino acids. The CDR3 protein is CAWSATVTGELFF. The CDR3 region has the DNA TGTGCCTGGAGTGCGACAGTCACCGGGGAGCTGTTTTTT.

V gene TRBV29-1 combines with J gene TRBJ2-7, with 7 nucleotides matching TRBD1. J was trimmed by 4 bases and V by 8 bases; bases with no gene match: 14. CDR3 length equals 14 residues. Germline CDR1 reads SQVTM; CDR2 reads ANQGSEA. In nucleotides, the CDR3 is TGCAGCATTGTAAGACGGACAGGAAAGTACGAGCAGTACTTC. Its protein is CSIVRRTGKYEQYF.

Concerning this clonotype: Germline and junction disagree at one end, which may indicate a read error. J is TRBJ2-3 and V is TRBV20-1, with D unclear. The CDR3 is made up of 18 amino acids. CDR1 is DFQATT, CDR2 SNEGSKA, per germline (reference sequence). The chain's CDR3 is CCARPPRVGRELTDTQYF. The CDR3 DNA reads TGCTGTGCCAGACCACCGAGAGTGGGTCGAGAGCTCACAGATACTCAGTATTTT.